This record concerns one T cell receptor (beta chain) sequence. What it recognizes is unknown. PCR employed 60 Vbeta and 13 Jbeta primers. TCRdb keeps only in-frame clones here, not all; method: immunoSEQ multiplex PCR. In the table there are approximately 160,000 clones, around 80% of which are singletons. This entry belongs to a study of cytomegalovirus exposure and HLA in healthy donors. Study-level points and caveats: Some TCR beta chains (164 of them) were listed as cytomegalovirus-associated.

Germline loops: CDR1 GTSNPN, CDR2 SVGIG (reference sequence). This CDR3 has 14 residues. The J segment lost 6 bases and the V segment lost 6 bases, leaving 5 bases of the junction unmatched. This TCR derives from a man aged 25-45 years in good health and CMV-seropositive. The sequencing input was PBMCs. This chain joins TRBV30 and TRBJ2-2, with TRBD2 identical over 12 bases. DNA for the CDR3: TGTGCCTGTCCGGGACTAGCGGGTTCCGGGGAGCTGTTTTTT. Protein sequence: CACPGLAGSGELFF.